Listed below are T cell receptor beta chains from one sample, sequenced in a study of human T cells and chemical hapten exposure. Via MiXCR, TCRdb re-called the RACE reads, giving one row per CDR3 protein. In the table there are under 450,000 distinct CDR3 sequences, 4.8% of which are singletons. Sequenced material: whole blood, taken in connection with sensitization to the hapten diphenylcyclopropenone (DPC). The receptors shown here come from a woman between 45 and 60 years old with alopecia areata. Some clones in this sample may be carry-over from other donors' samples. Both conserved end residues are part of each CDR3. Fields, in order: D gene, V gene, J gene, clone size, CDR3 DNA, CDR3 protein. A D gene is named only where the DNA matches it firmly. Clone sizes are given selectively: once, few, many, or a class where the clone is expanded.

d_call: -
v_call: TRBV28
j_call: TRBJ2-3
clone_size: -
cdr3_nt: TGTGCCAGCAGTAGGGGACACACAGATACGCAGTATTTT
cdr3_aa: CASSRGHTDTQYF

d_call: TRBD1
v_call: TRBV6-6
j_call: TRBJ2-5
clone_size: -
cdr3_nt: TGTGCCAGCAGTCTCCCTTTTTTGGACAGGCAAGAGACCCAGTACTTC
cdr3_aa: CASSLPFLDRQETQYF

d_call: TRBD1
v_call: TRBV5-1
j_call: TRBJ2-2
clone_size: many
cdr3_nt: TGCGCCAGCAGCTCGGGACAGGGGAGCGGGGAGCTGTTTTTT
cdr3_aa: CASSSGQGSGELFF

d_call: -
v_call: TRBV20-1
j_call: TRBJ2-2
clone_size: few
cdr3_nt: TGCAGTGCTAGTTTCCCCGCGGCGAGCGGGGAGCTGTTTTTT
cdr3_aa: CSASFPAASGELFF

d_call: -
v_call: TRBV7-9
j_call: TRBJ1-5
clone_size: few
cdr3_nt: TGTGCCAGCACCCAGGGTTTCAATCAGCCCCAGCATTTT
cdr3_aa: CASTQGFNQPQHF

d_call: -
v_call: TRBV4-3
j_call: TRBJ2-3
clone_size: few
cdr3_nt: TGCGCCAGCAGCCAATGGGGCTCTAGCACAGATACGCAGTATTTT
cdr3_aa: CASSQWGSSTDTQYF

d_call: TRBD1
v_call: TRBV12-5
j_call: TRBJ1-6
clone_size: few
cdr3_nt: TGTGCTAGCAAGGGACAGAGAAATAATTCACCCCTCCACTTT
cdr3_aa: CASKGQRNNSPLHF

d_call: TRBD1
v_call: TRBV19
j_call: TRBJ1-1
clone_size: -
cdr3_nt: TGTGCCAGGGGGACAGGGGCGACTGAAGCTTTCTTT
cdr3_aa: CARGTGATEAFF

d_call: -
v_call: TRBV7-6
j_call: TRBJ2-1
clone_size: many
cdr3_nt: TGTGCCAGCAGCTTAGACCCAGCGGTCTACAATGAGCAGTTCTTC
cdr3_aa: CASSLDPAVYNEQFF

d_call: -
v_call: TRBV7-9
j_call: TRBJ2-5
clone_size: many
cdr3_nt: TGTGCCAGCAGCTTACCAAGGAGGCTGGGAGAGACCCAGTACTTC
cdr3_aa: CASSLPRRLGETQYF

d_call: -
v_call: TRBV18
j_call: TRBJ1-1
clone_size: many
cdr3_nt: TGTGCCAGCTCACCGAGACAGACGGTCACTGAAGCTTTCTTT
cdr3_aa: CASSPRQTVTEAFF

d_call: -
v_call: TRBV7-2
j_call: TRBJ1-1
clone_size: few
cdr3_nt: TGTGCCAGCAGCCGAAAGCTCACTGAAGCTTTCTTT
cdr3_aa: CASSRKLTEAFF

d_call: TRBD1
v_call: TRBV7-9
j_call: TRBJ2-5
clone_size: many
cdr3_nt: TGTGCCAGCAGACCCAACAGGGGAGAGAGAGAGACCCAGTACTTC
cdr3_aa: CASRPNRGERETQYF

d_call: -
v_call: TRBV25-1
j_call: TRBJ1-5
clone_size: many
cdr3_nt: TGTGCCAGCAGTACGGGTAGTCAGCCCCAGCATTTT
cdr3_aa: CASSTGSQPQHF

d_call: -
v_call: TRBV6-2/TRBV6-3
j_call: TRBJ2-2
clone_size: -
cdr3_nt: TGTGCCAGCACCTTGACAGGACACACCGGGGAGCTGTTTTTT
cdr3_aa: CASTLTGHTGELFF

d_call: -
v_call: TRBV30
j_call: TRBJ1-5
clone_size: many
cdr3_nt: TGTGCCTGGAGTGGACAGGGCAATCAGCCCCAGCATTTT
cdr3_aa: CAWSGQGNQPQHF

d_call: -
v_call: TRBV20-1
j_call: TRBJ1-3
clone_size: many
cdr3_nt: TGCAGTGCTAGAGATCCGGGGTCGTCTGGAATCACCATATATTTT
cdr3_aa: CSARDPGSSGITIYF

d_call: -
v_call: TRBV5-1
j_call: TRBJ2-3
clone_size: few
cdr3_nt: TGCGCCAGCAGCCATCGACAATGGGCCACAGATACGCAGTATTTT
cdr3_aa: CASSHRQWATDTQYF

d_call: -
v_call: TRBV4-2
j_call: TRBJ1-2
clone_size: many
cdr3_nt: TGTGCCAGCAGCCAAGATAAGGGTTCGAGCTATGGCTACACCTTC
cdr3_aa: CASSQDKGSSYGYTF

d_call: -
v_call: TRBV6-1
j_call: TRBJ2-5
clone_size: -
cdr3_nt: TGTGCCAGCAGTGAGTTCATAACGTCAGGGACATCCTTC
cdr3_aa: CASSEFITSGTSF

d_call: TRBD2
v_call: TRBV10-3
j_call: TRBJ2-3
clone_size: many
cdr3_nt: TGTGCCATCAGGCGGGGGGCAGAAACAGATACGCAGTATTTT
cdr3_aa: CAIRRGAETDTQYF

d_call: TRBD2
v_call: TRBV7-9
j_call: TRBJ2-1
clone_size: many
cdr3_nt: TGTGCCAGCAGCTTTCCCGGGAGCGGGAGAGGGTATGAGCAGTTCTTC
cdr3_aa: CASSFPGSGRGYEQFF

d_call: TRBD2
v_call: TRBV7-2
j_call: TRBJ2-4
clone_size: -
cdr3_nt: TGTGCCAGCAGCGCTAGCGGTCCCAAAAACATTCAGTACTTC
cdr3_aa: CASSASGPKNIQYF

d_call: -
v_call: TRBV6-6
j_call: TRBJ1-4
clone_size: many
cdr3_nt: TGTGCCAGCAGTTACTCCGGGACCCAAAATGAAAAACTGTTTTTT
cdr3_aa: CASSYSGTQNEKLFF

d_call: -
v_call: TRBV29-1
j_call: TRBJ1-1
clone_size: many
cdr3_nt: TGCAGCGTTGAGTCAGGGTCCCCCGAAGCTTTCTTT
cdr3_aa: CSVESGSPEAFF

d_call: TRBD1
v_call: TRBV7-9
j_call: TRBJ2-5
clone_size: many
cdr3_nt: TGTGCCAGCAGCTCCGAGGACAGGGAGGAGACCCAGTACTTC
cdr3_aa: CASSSEDREETQYF

d_call: TRBD1
v_call: TRBV20-1
j_call: TRBJ2-1
clone_size: many
cdr3_nt: TGCAGTGCTTTCCGGGACAGGGTCAATGAGCAGTTCTTC
cdr3_aa: CSAFRDRVNEQFF